The T cell receptor (beta chain) under discussion was sequenced for a study of cytomegalovirus exposure and HLA in healthy donors. Across the study: T cells numbering some 170 million yielded approximately 120 million unique TCR beta sequences in an earlier analysis.

The study, taken as a whole, reports: HLA allele associations emerged for 17,000 or so TCR beta sequences in a later analysis, at 0.05 false discovery rate. Later analysis associated a missense DCLRE1C variant with TCR beta V- and J-gene trimming. Common viral pathogens (according to a later analysis) appeared linked to several of the most significant clusters.

The PCR contained 60 Vbeta and 13 Jbeta primers. Only in-frame clones appear in the TCRdb table, and some are missing; sequencing was by immunoSEQ multiplex PCR. This repertoire shows fewer than 200,000 clones, about 83% found once; its top ten account for approximately 2.6%. With respect to this clone: Its antigen is not known.

The sequenced sample consisted of PBMCs. The source is a female donor in good health and CMV-seronegative.

DNA of the CDR3: TGTGCCAGCAGCCAAGATGGAGGGGCGGAGAGCTCCTACAATGAGCAGTTCTTC. It translates to CASSQDGGAESSYNEQFF. J is TRBJ2-1 and V is TRBV4-2; D might be TRBD2 (6 bases). Deletions cut 0 bases from V and 0 bases from J, with 15 bases between. The CDR3 length is 18 residues. CDR1 is LGHNA, CDR2 YNFKEQ, per germline.